Each of the 21 T cell receptor beta chains below was sequenced from the same sample in a study of blood T cell repertoires in COVID-19 (dated by TCRdb to 2018 to 2020). The library was generated by the immunoSEQ multiplex PCR assay. This immuneACCESS table, as held by TCRdb, lists in-frame sequences with V and J called but not all clones. Of the missing ones, under half trace to an unresolved V gene in checked studies; the others have no known cause. A total of over 300,000 clones appear in this sample, more than 70% of them only once. The ten largest clones add up to 0.95% to 1.5% of the sample. The sequenced sample consisted of peripheral blood. The origin of the receptors is a man aged 35 to 55 with acute or convalescent COVID-19.

This chain uses TRBV14 with TRBJ1-1, with 7 bases aligning to TRBD1. Germline trimming cut 3 bases from V and 5 bases from J; bases unmatched to any gene: 6. The CDR3 length is 14 residues. Per the germline V gene, CDR1 is SGHDN and CDR2 is FVKESK. Written as DNA, the CDR3 is TGTGCCAGCAGCCAGCTACAGGGGAAGACTGAAGCTTTCTTT. Protein: CASSQLQGKTEAFF.

This rearrangement joins TRBV7-2 to TRBJ2-7, with 7 positions matching TRBD2. The CDR3 is made up of 14 amino acids. Germline V gene lookup returns CDR1 SGHTA and CDR2 FQGNSA. The ends lost 2 bases at V and 6 bases at J; junction bases unmatched: 7. CDR3 in DNA: TGTGCCAGCAGCTTACGCAGCAGCGGGGTCGAGCAGTACTTC. Translating gives CASSLRSSGVEQYF.

This chain connects TRBV28 to TRBJ1-2; D possibly corresponds to TRBD1 (6 bases). V shed 6 bases and J shed 2 bases, with 16 bases lying between them. Germline CDR1 MDHEN, CDR2 SYDVKM. The CDR3 extends over 15 amino acids. The CDR3 reads CASSRYRVQNYGYTF. As DNA, the CDR3 is TGTGCCAGCAGCCGATACAGGGTACAAAACTATGGCTACACCTTC.

The J gene is TRBJ1-2, the V gene TRBV15; D call uncertain. From germline, CDR1 is LNHNV and CDR2 YYDKDF (reference sequence). V lost 1 base and J lost 2, with 5 bases in between. The CDR3 is 13 residues long. DNA for the CDR3: TGTGCCACCAGCAGAGTTTCGAACTATGGCTACACCTTC. Its protein is CATSRVSNYGYTF.

J is TRBJ1-1 and V is TRBV6-5; D not resolved. The V end was cut by 7 bases, the J end by 4 bases, with 7 bases between. Germline V gene lookup returns CDR1 MNHEY and CDR2 SVGAGI. The CDR3 has 11 amino acids. CDR3 protein: CASTRGTEAFF. The CDR3 DNA is TGTGCCAGCACCCGAGGCACTGAAGCTTTCTTT.

The CDR3 loop reads CASSLDSVNTEAFF. Written as DNA, the CDR3 is TGCGCCAGCAGCCTCGACAGCGTAAACACTGAAGCTTTCTTT. The chain employs TRBV5-1 and TRBJ1-1, with a possible D match to TRBD1 (5 bases). Germline assignment: CDR1 SGHRS and CDR2 YFSETQ. Trimming took off 4 bases at V and 2 bases at J, with 12 bases between the two ends. The CDR3 is 14 residues long.

This clone was seen more than once but under ten times. This chain links TRBV10-1 with TRBJ2-3, with D unclear. This CDR3 has 14 residues. Germline-derived CDR1 and CDR2 are WNHNN and SYGVQD (reference sequence). Trimming left V 3 bases short and J 4 bases short, with 11 bases between. Here the CDR3 reads CASSDSAIADTQYF. Written as DNA, the CDR3 is TGCGCCAGCAGTGATTCAGCGATCGCAGATACGCAGTATTTT.

The chain recombines TRBV11-1 with TRBJ2-3, with D unclear. The CDR3 consists of 15 residues. Germline CDR1 and CDR2: SGHAT and FQDESV (reference sequence). The V end was cut by 4 bases, the J end by 0 bases, with 11 bases between. CDR3 protein: CASSSYRTSTDTQYF. The CDR3 DNA reads as TGTGCCAGCAGCTCTTACCGAACTAGCACAGATACGCAGTATTTT.

The J gene is TRBJ1-4, the V gene TRBV28, with 7 bases identical to TRBD1. The germline CDR1 and CDR2 sequences are MDHEN and SYDVKM. The CDR3 sequence is 12 residues long. V was clipped by 6 bases and J by 11 bases; unmatched bases: 6. The CDR3 DNA sequence: TGTGCCAGCAGGCAACAGGGACAGAAACTGTTTTTT. It is translated as CASRQQGQKLFF.

The chain recombines TRBV5-1 with TRBJ1-3; no clear D. V was clipped by 4 bases and J by 0 bases, with 14 bases between them. CDR3 length equals 16 residues. Germline V CDR1 and CDR2: SGHRS, YFSETQ. The CDR3 protein is CASSERTGSSGNTIYF. In nucleotides, the CDR3 is TGCGCCAGCAGCGAGCGGACGGGAAGCTCTGGAAACACCATATATTTT. The full variable domain, with the rest looked up from reference TRBV5-1 and TRBJ1-3, is KAGVTQTPRYLIKTRGQQVTLSCSPISGHRSVSWYQQTPGQGLQFLFEYFSETQRNKGNFPGRFSGRQFSNSRSEMNVSTLELGDSALYLCASSERTGSSGNTIYFGEGSWLTVV.

This clone was seen a single time. The chain links TRBV27 to TRBJ1-3; D possibly corresponds to TRBD1 (5 bases). This CDR3 has 15 amino acids. The germline V gene encodes CDR1 MNHEY and CDR2 SMNVEV (reference sequence). V dropped 3 bases and J dropped 1 base, with 10 bases sitting between them. CDR3 residues: CASSFQGGSGNTIYF. CDR3 in DNA: TGTGCCAGCAGTTTTCAGGGCGGATCTGGAAACACCATATATTTT.

This chain connects TRBV19 to TRBJ1-2; D unresolved. The CDR3 runs 13 residues. Per germline, CDR1 LNHDA and CDR2 SQIVND (reference sequence). The ends were cut back, 7 bases at V and 0 bases at J, with 9 bases in the middle. The CDR3 DNA reads as TGTGCCAGTACCTTCGAGACTAACTATGGCTACACCTTC. This codes for CASTFETNYGYTF.

The V call is TRBV14, the J call TRBJ1-5; tentative D call: TRBD1 (5 bases). This CDR3 is 14 amino acids long. The germline V gene has CDR1 SGHDN and CDR2 FVKESK. Trimming removed 2 bases from V and 3 bases from J, with 8 bases in between. The CDR3, as DNA: TGTGCCAGCAGCCAAAGACAGTACAATCAGCCCCAGCATTTT. It encodes CASSQRQYNQPQHF.

The gene calls are TRBV19 and TRBJ1-2, with a weak D call TRBD1 (5 bases). The CDR3 is 15 residues long. V was clipped by 3 bases and J by 6 bases, with 17 bases between them. Per the germline V gene, CDR1 is LNHDA and CDR2 is SQIVND (reference sequence). CDR3 sequence (DNA): TGTGCCAGTAGTATCGGGCCCCCGGCAGGGCATGGCTACACCTTC. Its translation: CASSIGPPAGHGYTF.

The chain combines TRBV2 with TRBJ2-5; TRBD2 is a possible D gene (5 bases). In germline, CDR1 is SNHLY, CDR2 FYNNEI. The V and J ends lost 8 bases and 5 bases respectively, with 18 bases between them. This CDR3 has 14 residues. CDR3 protein: CASFAAEARETQYF. Here the CDR3 DNA reads TGTGCCAGCTTTGCGGCGGAGGCCAGGGAGACCCAGTACTTC.

V usage is TRBV7-8 and J usage is TRBJ1-5; D gene ambiguous. Germline loops: CDR1 SGHVS, CDR2 FQNEAQ. The CDR3 covers 17 residues. Trimming removed 1 base from V and 1 base from J, with 14 bases in between. The CDR3: CASSLGARGMSNQPQHF. DNA of the CDR3: TGTGCCAGCAGCTTAGGGGCGAGAGGGATGAGCAATCAGCCCCAGCATTTT.

The V call is TRBV11-1, the J call TRBJ2-5, with 10 bases lining up with TRBD2. Germline V gene data show CDR1 as SGHAT and CDR2 as FQDESV (reference sequence). This CDR3 comprises 15 residues. With 1 base clipped from V and 3 bases from J, the junction kept 2 bases outside the gene matches. Here the CDR3 reads CASSLGTSGEETQYF. The CDR3 nucleotides are TGTGCCAGCAGCTTAGGGACTAGCGGAGAAGAGACCCAGTACTTC.

The chain uses TRBV5-4 and TRBJ1-4; no clear D gene. Germline CDR1 and CDR2: SGHNT and YYREEE (reference sequence). Trimming left V 0 bases short and J 8 bases short, with 8 bases between. The CDR3 length is 13 residues. The CDR3 region is CASSLDSNEKLFF. Here the CDR3 DNA reads TGTGCCAGCAGCTTGGACAGCAACGAAAAACTGTTTTTT. The whole variable domain, remainder taken from reference TRBV5-4 and TRBJ1-4, is ETGVTQSPTHLIKTRGQQVTLRCSSQSGHNTVSWYQQALGQGPQFIFQYYREEENGRGNFPPRFSGLQFPNYSSELNVNALELDDSALYLCASSLDSNEKLFFGSGTQLSVL.

The V and J genes are TRBV6-5 and TRBJ1-2, with TRBD1 matching 9 bases. Trimming removed 8 bases from V and 6 bases from J; junction bases left unmatched: 1. Germline V gene lookup returns CDR1 MNHEY and CDR2 SVGAGI. This CDR3 has 11 residues. CDR3 sequence reads: CASWTGDGYTF. The CDR3 nucleotides are TGTGCCAGCTGGACAGGGGATGGCTACACCTTC.

The rearrangement joins TRBV28 to TRBJ2-7; 8 bases fit TRBD1. After removal of 4 bases from V and 0 bases from J, the junction contained 14 bases not matched to a gene. The CDR3 loop spans 18 amino acids. Per germline, CDR1 MDHEN and CDR2 SYDVKM. The chain's CDR3 is CASSSRSRGQGNSYEQYF. The CDR3 DNA is TGTGCCAGCAGTTCGAGGTCGCGTGGACAGGGCAACTCCTACGAGCAGTACTTC.

This chain connects TRBV12-3 or TRBV12-4 to TRBJ2-1, with 9 bases that match TRBD2. The CDR3 has 12 amino acids. J lost 13 bases, V lost 7 bases, and 8 bases had no gene match. The CDR3 sequence is CASKYGTSLQFF. CDR3 bases: TGTGCCAGCAAATACGGGACTAGCTTACAGTTCTTC.